Presented here are 17 T cell receptor beta chains from one specimen sequenced in a study of T cell responses to AZD1222 COVID-19 vaccine. Clones were sequenced by immunoSEQ multiplex PCR, and TCRdb holds only the in-frame ones, with some missing. The sample lists about 100,000 clones; 90% were seen once. This sample comprised peripheral blood, obtained on day 0 of AZD1222 vaccination. The receptors come from an adult in good health.

CDR3 amino acids: CASSIGSTYEQYF. DNA of the CDR3: TGTGCCAGTAGTATAGGATCTACCTACGAGCAGTACTTC. The chain links TRBV19 to TRBJ2-7; D is ambiguous. The V end lost 1 base, the J end lost 2 bases, and 6 bases lay between the germline ends. CDR3 size: 13 residues. In germline, CDR1 is LNHDA, CDR2 SQIVND (reference sequence).

The chain combines TRBV2 with TRBJ1-6; D is unclear. CDR3 length: 15 amino acids. Per germline, CDR1 SNHLY and CDR2 FYNNEI. The germline V and J ends were trimmed by 8 bases and 4 bases, with 15 bases remaining between them. Written as DNA, the CDR3 is TGTGCCAGCTCACTACGACCTTCTTATAATTCACCCCTCCACTTT. This codes for CASSLRPSYNSPLHF. Filled out from reference TRBV2 and TRBJ1-6, the complete variable domain reads EPEVTQTPSHQVTQMGQEVILRCVPISNHLYFYWYRQILGQKVEFLVSFYNNEISEKSEIFDDQFSVERPDGSNFTLKIRSTKLEDSAMYFCASSLRPSYNSPLHFGNGTRLTVT.

The chain uses TRBV2 and TRBJ2-3, with 9 bases fitting TRBD2. Germline assignment: CDR1 SNHLY and CDR2 FYNNEI. The CDR3 length is 16 residues. V lost 1 base and J lost 4; bases outside the gene matches: 6. CDR3 sequence: CASSEGVAGDADTQYF. Written as DNA, the CDR3 is TGTGCCAGCAGTGAAGGGGTAGCGGGGGACGCAGATACGCAGTATTTT.

The gene calls are TRBV28 and TRBJ1-4; no clear D. CDR3 size: 13 residues. With 7 bases removed from V and 4 bases from J, the gap between germline ends came to 10 bases. CDR1 and CDR2 (germline): MDHEN, SYDVKM. CDR3 in DNA: TGTGCCAGCACCCCCGGCCGTAATGAAAAACTGTTTTTT. This translates into CASTPGRNEKLFF.

J is TRBJ1-3 and V is TRBV2; tentative D call: TRBD1 (5 bases). CDR3 size: 13 residues. Per germline, CDR1 SNHLY and CDR2 FYNNEI. V was trimmed by 7 bases and J by 4 bases, leaving 11 bases between them. The CDR3 bases are TGTGCCAGCACTAGGGACGTAGGAAACACCATATATTTT. This gives the protein CASTRDVGNTIYF.

The chain couples TRBV6-2 or TRBV6-3 to TRBJ2-1; maybe TRBD2 (7 bases). This CDR3 is 14 amino acids long. CDR1 MNHEY and CDR2 SVGEGT come from the germline V gene. Between the trimmed V and J ends, which lost 2 bases and 7 bases, there was a span of 12 bases. The CDR3: CASSYGGAINEQFF. CDR3 coding DNA: TGTGCCAGCAGTTACGGGGGGGCGATAAATGAGCAGTTCTTC.

The rearrangement links TRBV12-5 to TRBJ1-1; the D is unclear. With 3 bases removed from V and 7 bases from J, the gap between germline ends came to 15 bases. This CDR3 is built from 14 residues. The germline V gene has CDR1 LGHNT and CDR2 FRNRAP. The CDR3 sequence: CASGLTLNVHEAFF. As DNA, the CDR3 is TGTGCTAGTGGTTTAACCCTAAACGTCCATGAAGCTTTCTTT.

This chain connects TRBV4-1 to TRBJ2-7; 9 bases match TRBD1. Germline CDR1 MGHRA, CDR2 YSYEKL. This CDR3 is 16 amino acids long. With 4 bases clipped from V and 2 bases from J, the junction kept 9 bases outside the gene matches. The CDR3 nucleotides are TGCGCCAGCAGCCCCGGAGGACAGGGGTTTGCCTACGAGCAGTACTTC. Its translation is CASSPGGQGFAYEQYF.

The chain uses TRBV12-3 or TRBV12-4 and TRBJ1-5, with a possible D match to TRBD1 (5 bases). V lost 3 bases and J lost 6, with 9 bases in between. The CDR3 is 13 amino acids. In DNA form, the CDR3 reads TGTGCCAGCAGTTTGCTAGGGGTTCAGCCCCAGCATTTT. Translating gives CASSLLGVQPQHF.

The chain couples TRBV4-1 to TRBJ1-2; the D gene is possibly TRBD1 (5 bases). CDR1 and CDR2 (germline): MGHRA, YSYEKL. Trimming left V 1 base short and J 2 bases short, with 20 bases between. CDR3 length equals 18 residues. The CDR3 loop reads CASSQGALGAGINYGYTF. In DNA, the CDR3 is TGCGCCAGCAGCCAAGGGGCCCTAGGGGCAGGAATAAACTATGGCTACACCTTC.

This clone came up once. This chain connects TRBV7-6 to TRBJ1-3; no clear D. There are 16 residues in the CDR3. V shed 0 bases and J shed 1 base, with 10 bases lying between them. Germline V gene lookup returns CDR1 SGHVS and CDR2 FNYEAQ. In DNA, the CDR3 is TGTGCCAGCAGCTTAGCTCCGGGTAGATCTGGAAACACCATATATTTT. As protein: CASSLAPGRSGNTIYF.

The rearrangement uses TRBV11-2 and TRBJ2-1, with a weak D call TRBD2 (6 bases). V lost 1 base and J lost 6, with 16 bases in between. The length of the CDR3 is 16 residues. Germline V gene sequence: CDR1 SGHAT, CDR2 FQNNGV. The CDR3 loop is CASSLGGGAESNEQFF. CDR3 coding DNA: TGTGCCAGCAGCTTAGGTGGCGGGGCAGAGAGCAATGAGCAGTTCTTC.

The V and J genes are TRBV27 and TRBJ2-6; D unresolved. Germline CDR1 is MNHEY and CDR2 is SMNVEV (reference sequence). V gave up 6 bases and J gave up 0 bases, with 9 bases separating them. The CDR3 runs to 15 residues. In DNA form, the CDR3 reads TGTGCCAGCAGGGATCTCAGCTCTGGGGCCAACGTCCTGACTTTC. It specifies CASRDLSSGANVLTF.

The rearrangement uses TRBV7-9 and TRBJ2-1; 7 nucleotides line up with TRBD1. V dropped 4 bases and J dropped 5; count of bases not matched to a gene: 8. CDR1 is SEHNR and CDR2 is FQNEAQ in the germline V gene (reference sequence). This CDR3 comprises 15 residues. DNA of the CDR3: TGTGCCAGCAGCTACCGGGACAGATCCCACAATGAGCAGTTCTTC. Translated, it gives CASSYRDRSHNEQFF.

This clone showed up just once. This chain joins TRBV2 and TRBJ1-2; 8 bases match TRBD1. The CDR3 contains 14 residues. Looked up from germline, CDR1 is SNHLY and CDR2 is FYNNEI. V was pared by 4 bases and J by 3 bases, with 4 bases of the junction left unmatched. The CDR3 DNA is TGTGCCAGCAGTGGACAGGGGAGAGACTATGGCTACACCTTC. Protein product: CASSGQGRDYGYTF.

This sequence joins TRBV11-2 and TRBJ1-5; no reliable D call. Per the germline V gene, CDR1 is SGHAT and CDR2 is FQNNGV. The CDR3 extends over 15 amino acids. Deletions cut 2 bases from V and 4 bases from J, with 12 bases between. CDR3 sequence: CASSLNNELNQPQHF. CDR3 DNA sequence: TGTGCCAGCAGCTTAAACAACGAACTGAATCAGCCCCAGCATTTT.

The rearrangement uses TRBV3-1 (or the pseudogene TRBV3-2) and TRBJ1-1; D is uncertain. The CDR3 has 14 amino acids. CDR1 is LGHDT, CDR2 YNNKEL, per germline (reference sequence). Trimming shortened V by 0 bases and J by 4 bases, and 9 bases separated the two germline ends. CDR3: CASSQDRLVTEAFF. In nucleotides, the CDR3 is TGTGCCAGCAGCCAAGACAGGTTGGTCACTGAAGCTTTCTTT.